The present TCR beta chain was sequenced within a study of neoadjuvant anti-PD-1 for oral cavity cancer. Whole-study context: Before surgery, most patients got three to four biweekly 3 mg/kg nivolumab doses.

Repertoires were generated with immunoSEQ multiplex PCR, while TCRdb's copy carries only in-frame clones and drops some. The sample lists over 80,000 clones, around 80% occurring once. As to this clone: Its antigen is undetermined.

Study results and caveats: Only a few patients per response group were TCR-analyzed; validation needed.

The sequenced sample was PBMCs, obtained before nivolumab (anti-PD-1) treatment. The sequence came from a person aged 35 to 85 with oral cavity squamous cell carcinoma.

For the CDR3, the DNA is TGCGCCAGCAGCTTAGGGGGTGGGAATGAAAAACTGTTTTTT. Translated, it gives CASSLGGGNEKLFF. The rearrangement links TRBV5-1 to TRBJ1-4; a weak D match, TRBD1 (6 bases). With 2 bases removed from V and 5 bases from J, the gap between germline ends came to 10 bases. Germline assignment: CDR1 SGHRS and CDR2 YFSETQ. The CDR3 consists of 14 residues.